The 23 T cell receptor beta chains below all came from one sample that was sequenced in a study of OX40 agonist ivuxolimab in advanced cancers. The table came from immunoSEQ multiplex PCR; TCRdb's copy has only in-frame clones and leaves some out. Of about 45,000 clones listed, about nine tenths are singletons. The source material was CD4+ or CD8+ T cells sorted from blood, sampled in a trial of the OX40 agonist ivuxolimab. The receptors derive from an adult with an advanced solid tumor such as melanoma, head and neck, liver or kidney cancer.

This chain uses TRBV28 with TRBJ2-7, with D possibly TRBD2 on 5 matching bases. The CDR3 is 13 amino acids. Germline loops: CDR1 MDHEN, CDR2 SYDVKM. V lost 1 base and J lost 5, with 9 bases in between. CDR3 DNA: TGTGCCAGCAGTTTATCGGGTAGCGACGAGCAGTACTTC. This codes for CASSLSGSDEQYF.

The J gene is TRBJ2-7, the V gene TRBV27; 9 nucleotides match TRBD1. The J segment lost 5 bases and the V segment lost 5 bases, leaving 7 bases of the junction unmatched. CDR1 is MNHEY and CDR2 is SMNVEV in the germline V gene (reference sequence). This CDR3 is built from 14 residues. The CDR3 DNA sequence: TGTGCCAGCAGTCCCACGGACAGGGGCGACGAGCAGTACTTC. Protein sequence: CASSPTDRGDEQYF.

The count of this clone is one. The V and J genes are TRBV2 and TRBJ2-7; the D call may be TRBD1 or TRBD2 (5 bases each). This CDR3 has 14 residues. V was pared by 4 bases and J by 6 bases, with 16 bases between. Germline-derived CDR1 and CDR2 are SNHLY and FYNNEI. The CDR3: CASSALGRAIEQYF. The CDR3 nucleotides read TGTGCCAGCAGTGCCCTGGGGCGGGCGATCGAGCAGTACTTC.

The chain combines TRBV7-9 with TRBJ2-3; 14 positions agree with TRBD2. The CDR3 totals 17 residues. Looked up from germline, CDR1 is SEHNR and CDR2 is FQNEAQ (reference sequence). Unmatched junction bases numbered 10, after V lost 5 bases and J lost 6 bases. The CDR3 protein is CASSPGLAGGIGDTQYF. CDR3 coding DNA: TGTGCCAGCAGCCCCGGACTAGCGGGAGGAATAGGGGATACGCAGTATTTT. The whole variable domain, remainder taken from reference TRBV7-9 and TRBJ2-3, is DTGVSQNPRHKITKRGQNVTFRCDPISEHNRLYWYRQTLGQGPEFLTYFQNEAQLEKSRLLSDRFSAERPKGSFSTLEIQRTEQGDSAMYLCASSPGLAGGIGDTQYFGPGTRLTVL.

The J gene is TRBJ1-3, the V gene TRBV7-8; D remains unclear. V was shortened by 1 base and J by 0 bases, with 10 bases between the two germline ends. The V gene's germline CDR1 is SGHVS and CDR2 FQNEAQ. The CDR3 has 16 residues. The DNA for the CDR3 is TGTGCCAGCAGCTTAGTGAGGGAGCCCTCTGGAAACACCATATATTTT. It translates to CASSLVREPSGNTIYF.

The gene calls are TRBV19 and TRBJ1-1; 10 positions agree with TRBD1. Per germline, CDR1 LNHDA and CDR2 SQIVND (reference sequence). The V segment lost 4 bases and the J segment 3 bases; nucleotides outside the gene matches: 5. The CDR3 sequence is 15 residues long. The CDR3 DNA reads TGTGCCAGTAGTACTCGACAGGGGGCGGACACTGAAGCTTTCTTT. Its translation is CASSTRQGADTEAFF. Full variable domain (missing parts from reference TRBV19 and TRBJ1-1): DGGITQSPKYLFRKEGQNVTLSCEQNLNHDAMYWYRQDPGQGLRLIYYSQIVNDFQKGDIAEGYSVSREKKESFPLTVTSAQKNPTAFYLCASSTRQGADTEAFFGQGTRLTVV.

The chain uses TRBV7-9 and TRBJ2-1, with D unclear. Germline V CDR1 and CDR2: SEHNR, FQNEAQ (reference sequence). The CDR3 consists of 14 residues. With 4 bases removed from V and 6 bases from J, the gap between germline ends came to 13 bases. The CDR3, as DNA: TGTGCCAGCAGCTCCTACCCGGTATTCAATGAGCAGTTCTTC. This codes for CASSSYPVFNEQFF.

The chain employs TRBV5-1 and TRBJ2-1; 7 bases map to TRBD2. The CDR3 contains 13 residues. Germline CDR1 and CDR2: SGHRS and YFSETQ. Trimming cost V 4 bases and J 6 bases; bases outside gene matches: 4. Here the CDR3 DNA reads TGCGCCAGCAGCGTCGGGGGGAGCAATGAGCAGTTCTTC. This sequence encodes CASSVGGSNEQFF.

Regarding this clone: The junction shows a germline mismatch at one end, possibly a read error. This rearrangement joins TRBV14 to TRBJ2-1; 8 nucleotides match TRBD2. CDR1 is SGHDN, CDR2 FVKESK, per germline. The CDR3 consists of 16 residues. The CDR3 region is CASSQETGGTYNEQFF. The DNA for the CDR3 is TGTGCCAGCAGTCAAGAAACGGGAGGGACCTACAATGAGCAGTTCTTC.

J is TRBJ1-1 and V is TRBV27, with D perhaps TRBD1 (5 bases). Germline V gene data show CDR1 as MNHEY and CDR2 as SMNVEV (reference sequence). The CDR3 is made up of 16 amino acids. V lost 4 bases and J lost 4, with 19 bases in between. The CDR3 DNA is TGTGCCAGCAGTTCACTAACTATGTCGGGGCCCACTGAAGCTTTCTTT. It translates to CASSSLTMSGPTEAFF.

In the case of this clone: Other DNA sequences in the sample encode the same CDR3. This chain connects TRBV27 to TRBJ2-7, with D perhaps matching TRBD1 (5 bases). Between the trimmed V and J ends, which lost 2 bases and 4 bases, there was a span of 9 bases. Per germline, CDR1 MNHEY and CDR2 SMNVEV (reference sequence). The CDR3 has 13 residues. The CDR3 DNA reads TGTGCCAGCAGTTTAAGTCAGGGTTACGAGCAGTACTTC. Protein product: CASSLSQGYEQYF.

The chain recombines TRBV11-3 with TRBJ2-7; TRBD1 matches 9 bases. Germline loops: CDR1 SGHNT, CDR2 YENEEA. Trimming removed 6 bases from V and 1 base from J; junction bases left unmatched: 4. The CDR3 contains 14 residues. CDR3 sequence: CASRTTGGSYEQYF. CDR3 bases: TGTGCCAGCAGGACGACAGGGGGGTCCTACGAGCAGTACTTC.

This clone appeared a single time. The chain uses TRBV27 and TRBJ2-1; D is ambiguous. The V gene lost 5 bases and the J gene lost 6 bases, with 8 bases spanning the gap. The germline V gene encodes CDR1 MNHEY and CDR2 SMNVEV (reference sequence). The CDR3 has 12 amino acids. CDR3 bases: TGTGCCAGCAGTGGTCTAGGCAATGAGCAGTTCTTC. Its protein product is CASSGLGNEQFF.

This chain joins TRBV7-8 and TRBJ1-5; no firm D call. CDR1 is SGHVS, CDR2 FQNEAQ, per germline. The length of the CDR3 is 15 residues. Trimming shortened V by 1 base and J by 0 bases, and 7 bases separated the two germline ends. The CDR3 loop reads CASSLGHHSNQPQHF. CDR3 DNA sequence: TGTGCCAGCAGCTTAGGACACCATAGCAATCAGCCCCAGCATTTT.

The chain recombines TRBV19 with TRBJ1-1, with TRBD1 identical over 7 bases. The CDR3 loop spans 13 amino acids. V lost 9 bases to trimming and J lost 4 bases; unmatched junction nucleotides: 8. CDR1 and CDR2 from the germline V gene are LNHDA and SQIVND (reference sequence). Here the CDR3 reads CASRAGQATEAFF. CDR3 sequence (DNA): TGTGCCAGCAGAGCTGGACAGGCCACTGAAGCTTTCTTT.

CDR3 nucleotide sequence: TGTGCCAGCAGCGCCGCGGGGGGAGACTACAATGAGCAGTTCTTC. It yields the protein CASSAAGGDYNEQFF. The chain has TRBV9 and TRBJ2-1, with 8 positions matching TRBD2. With 3 bases clipped from V and 3 bases from J, the junction kept 5 bases outside the gene matches. The CDR3 spans 15 residues. Per germline, CDR1 SGDLS and CDR2 YYNGEE.

Only a few counts were recorded for this clone. CDR3 DNA sequence: TGTGCCAGCAGCGGAAACGATGGGGGGTCATACGAGCAGTACTTC. Amino acids: CASSGNDGGSYEQYF. This sequence joins TRBV6-5 and TRBJ2-7; weak D call: TRBD2 (6 bases). The CDR3 runs to 15 residues. CDR1 and CDR2 from the germline V gene are MNHEY and SVGAGI. Between the trimmed V and J ends, which lost 6 bases and 4 bases, there was a span of 19 bases.

This clone is a singleton in its sample. The CDR3 bases are TGTGCCAGTACCCGGGCCGGGTCCAATACGCAGTATTTT. As protein: CASTRAGSNTQYF. V is TRBV19 and J is TRBJ2-3; no firm D call. The V and J ends lost 7 bases and 7 bases respectively, with 15 bases between them. Germline loops: CDR1 LNHDA, CDR2 SQIVND (reference sequence). The length of the CDR3 is 13 residues.

The chain recombines TRBV30 with TRBJ2-7; 7 bases match TRBD2. There are 13 residues in the CDR3. CDR1 is GTSNPN and CDR2 is SVGIG in the germline V gene (reference sequence). After removal of 4 bases from V and 3 bases from J, the junction contained 6 bases not matched to a gene. CDR3 sequence reads: CAWNGGGGYEQYF. The CDR3 DNA sequence: TGTGCCTGGAATGGTGGGGGGGGCTACGAGCAGTACTTC. The complete variable domain, with remaining parts taken from reference TRBV30 and TRBJ2-7, reads SQTIHQWPATLVQPVGSPLSLECTVEGTSNPNLYWYRQAAGRGLQLLFYSVGIGQISSEVPQNLSASRPQDRQFILSSKKLLLSDSGFYLCAWNGGGGYEQYFGPGTRLTVT.

The chain is built from TRBV5-1 and TRBJ2-7; no clear D. Between the trimmed V and J ends, which lost 3 bases and 6 bases, there was a span of 16 bases. The germline V gene encodes CDR1 SGHRS and CDR2 YFSETQ. The CDR3 has 14 residues. Here the CDR3 reads CASSSDVGAAEQYF. CDR3 bases: TGCGCCAGCAGCTCTGATGTGGGTGCCGCCGAGCAGTACTTC.

This clone was detected only a few times. The sample contains more than one DNA sequence encoding this CDR3. The genes are TRBV27 and TRBJ1-5; D is unclear. V was shortened by 2 bases and J by 3 bases, with 8 bases between the two germline ends. CDR3 length: 14 residues. Looked up from germline, CDR1 is MNHEY and CDR2 is SMNVEV (reference sequence). DNA for the CDR3: TGTGCCAGCAGTTTAGGGCAGCTCAATCAGCCCCAGCATTTT. Protein product: CASSLGQLNQPQHF.

The chain is built from TRBV2 and TRBJ2-1; 8 positions match TRBD2. The trim removed 5 bases at V and 3 bases at J, leaving 6 bases unmatched. Germline-derived CDR1 and CDR2 are SNHLY and FYNNEI. This CDR3 has 15 amino acids. CDR3 residues: CASSRGGPDYNEQFF. The CDR3 DNA follows: TGTGCCAGCAGTCGCGGGGGGCCGGACTACAATGAGCAGTTCTTC.

This chain connects TRBV7-9 to TRBJ2-7; 9 positions match TRBD1. The CDR3 loop spans 14 amino acids. CDR1 and CDR2 (germline): SEHNR, FQNEAQ (reference sequence). The V segment lost 5 bases and the J segment 7 bases; nucleotides outside the gene matches: 9. For the CDR3, the DNA is TGTGCCAGCAGCACACCGGGACAGGGAAGAGAGCAGTACTTC. Translation: CASSTPGQGREQYF.